These 6 T cell receptor beta chains were all obtained from the same sample, sequenced in a study of Ad26.COV2.S vaccination and SARS-CoV-2 variants. The repertoire was sequenced with immunoSEQ multiplex PCR; TCRdb's copy has only in-frame clones and lacks some. The data contain around 240,000 clones, roughly 90% of them seen just once; the ten biggest clones take up about 10%. Sample treatment: 15 to 20 received Ad26.COV2.S at low or high dose, single or two shots; 5 received placebo; per-sample allocation not given. Material that was analyzed had been drawn on day 63 after the first vaccine or placebo injection. The sequences come from peripheral blood, collected in a trial of Ad26.COV2.S vaccine versus placebo. The receptor set was obtained from a person between 18 and 65 years old who received the Ad26.COV2.S COVID-19 vaccine or a placebo.

This chain joins TRBV5-1 and TRBJ1-4; TRBD1 matches at 12 bases. This CDR3 comprises 16 residues. The germline CDR1 and CDR2 sequences are SGHRS and YFSETQ. J gave up 7 bases and V 3 bases, and 7 bases lay outside the gene matches. DNA for the CDR3: TGCGCCAGCAGCTCGACCGGGACAGGGGGCCGTGAAAAACTGTTTTTT. Amino acid sequence: CASSSTGTGGREKLFF.

This chain joins TRBV19 and TRBJ1-1; D might be TRBD1 (6 bases). Trimming shortened V by 5 bases and J by 1 base, and 23 bases separated the two germline ends. This CDR3 contains 18 residues. From germline, CDR1 is LNHDA and CDR2 SQIVND (reference sequence). The CDR3 nucleotides are TGTGCCAGTAGTTTCCCGACAGGTGGGGGGATTTCGAACACTGAAGCTTTCTTT. Translating gives CASSFPTGGGISNTEAFF.

V gene TRBV7-2 combines with J gene TRBJ2-1; 10 nucleotides line up with TRBD1. Germline CDR1 is SGHTA and CDR2 is FQGNSA. The CDR3 runs to 15 residues. V dropped 3 bases and J dropped 8; count of bases not matched to a gene: 7. As DNA, the CDR3 is TGTGCCAGCAGCTTTGACAGGGGGCATCAGGATGAGCAGTTCTTC. Protein: CASSFDRGHQDEQFF.

V gene TRBV7-2 combines with J gene TRBJ2-1; 13 bases line up with TRBD2. Germline loops: CDR1 SGHTA, CDR2 FQGNSA. This CDR3 comprises 13 residues. V was pared by 1 base and J by 13 bases, with 1 base of the junction left unmatched. DNA of the CDR3: TGTGCCAGCAGCTTAGGACTAGCGGGAGGTCAGTTCTTC. The encoded protein is CASSLGLAGGQFF.

The CDR3 spells CASSFGTQAETQYF. CDR3 nucleotide sequence: TGTGCCAGCAGTTTCGGGACCCAGGCGGAGACCCAGTACTTC. The chain links TRBV28 to TRBJ2-5; D may be TRBD1 or TRBD2 (5 bases each). CDR3 length: 14 residues. Germline assignment: CDR1 MDHEN and CDR2 SYDVKM. Trimming took off 3 bases at V and 5 bases at J, with 13 bases between the two ends.

The rearrangement joins TRBV9 to TRBJ1-2; perhaps TRBD1 as D (6 bases). Germline loops: CDR1 SGDLS, CDR2 YYNGEE. The CDR3 covers 14 residues. Trimming removed 6 bases at V and 5 bases at J, with 17 bases between. The CDR3 loop reads CASTEGGRGYGYTF. The CDR3 DNA sequence: TGTGCCAGCACAGAGGGGGGGCGAGGGTATGGCTACACCTTC.